This record covers a single T cell receptor (beta chain). Its antigen has not been determined. Base qualities were left out, and no much larger clone turns up one base away. These data originate in a study of T-cell reconstitution after alpha-beta-depleted transplantation in children listed by TCRdb under 2016. Regarding the complete study: Using TCR repertoire profiling, the study followed T-cell immune reconstitution in a quantitative way in children after TCRalphabeta/CD19-depleted allogeneic hematopoietic cell transplantation.

Libraries were made using PCR. The data were produced on an Illumina HiSeq 2500. TCR libraries were prepared with molecular barcoding, using unique molecular identifiers to normalize TCRbeta repertoire quantification. In TCRdb, the public reads were trimmed at Q25 with fastp and aligned with MiXCR, with productive beta chains retained. For every CDR3 protein sequence, its rows merge into one entry that carries the most common genes and DNA. This sample has about half a million distinct CDR3 sequences in its table, and around 13% of those were observed once. Together, the top ten hold about 5% of the sample. From the germline V gene (reference sequence), CDR1 is SEHNR and CDR2 is FQNEAQ. Inclusive of the bounding cysteine and phenylalanine, the CDR3 is 14 residues long. Just the 42-base CDR3 DNA is kept, in frame starting at base 1. Trimming accounts for 10 bases at V and 0 bases at J, while the number of junction bases matched to no gene is 7.

The sequences come from PBMCs from the stem cell graft donor, collected from the stem cell graft. The V gene is TRBV7-9 and the J gene is TRBJ2-3, and TRBD2 aligns with 7 junction nucleotides. This receptor was obtained from a human donor who donated a stem cell graft to a child with combined immunodeficiency. This receptor carries the CDR3 CATVTSASTDTQYF. The sequenced DNA is TGTGCCACCGTAACTAGCGCTAGCACAGATACGCAGTATTTT.